The next 22 T cell receptor beta chains were all read from a single sample in a study of shared clonotypes between healthy human individuals. The assay was immunoSEQ multiplex PCR, and TCRdb's table has in-frame clones only and misses some. The sample yields a few million clones, 90% to 95% seen once. Sequences were obtained from naive CD4+ T cells sorted from blood. Indicated subset: CD45RA+ positively selected. Receptors were obtained from a man aged 18-30 years in good health.

This clone appeared once. This sequence joins TRBV6-4 and TRBJ2-1, with 10 bases matching TRBD1. Germline-derived CDR1 and CDR2 are MRHNA and SNTAGT. Trimming took 5 bases from V and 9 from J; bases not matched to a gene: 7. This CDR3 region has 14 residues. The CDR3 DNA is TGTGCCAGCAGTCAGGGGACAGGGGCTTCTGAGCAGTTCTTC. It translates to CASSQGTGASEQFF.

Notes on this clone: Other nucleotide sequences in the sample specify the same CDR3. V usage is TRBV7-2 and J usage is TRBJ2-3; the D gene is possibly TRBD1 (6 bases). Trimming stripped 5 bases from V and 5 bases from J, with 11 bases between. Germline V lookup: CDR1 SGHTA, CDR2 FQGNSA. The CDR3 consists of 13 residues. This CDR3 reads CASSPQGGDTQYF. The CDR3 bases are TGTGCCAGCAGCCCACAGGGCGGAGATACGCAGTATTTT.

V is TRBV25-1 and J is TRBJ1-2; D is possibly TRBD1 (6 bases). The V end lost 6 bases, the J end lost 3 bases, and 11 bases lay between the germline ends. Germline values: CDR1 MGHDK, CDR2 SYGVNS. This CDR3 has 13 residues. Here the CDR3 reads CASRAGQYYGYTF. In DNA, the CDR3 is TGTGCCAGCAGGGCTGGACAGTACTATGGCTACACCTTC.

The CDR3 DNA reads TGTGCCAGCAGCAACCCGGACAGGGGATCTGAAGCTTTCTTT. The encoded protein is CASSNPDRGSEAFF. This chain uses TRBV7-2 with TRBJ1-1; 9 positions agree with TRBD1. This CDR3 is 14 amino acids long. With V trimmed by 5 bases and J by 6 bases, 7 bases remained unmatched. Germline V gene data show CDR1 as SGHTA and CDR2 as FQGNSA.

The chain combines TRBV5-1 with TRBJ2-2; no clear D gene. The CDR3 is made up of 14 amino acids. Trimming removed 2 bases at V and 2 bases at J, with 7 bases between. The germline CDR1 and CDR2 sequences are SGHRS and YFSETQ. The CDR3 sequence is CASSFGYNTGELFF. CDR3 bases: TGCGCCAGCAGCTTCGGATACAACACCGGGGAGCTGTTTTTT.

This clone was seen a single time. The rearrangement joins TRBV21-1 to TRBJ1-1; the D segment call TRBD1 is taken from the table without a DNA check. TRBV21-1 is designated a pseudogene. There are 17 residues in the CDR3. CDR3 sequence reads: CASSKARTALFYTEAFF. DNA of the CDR3: TGTGCCAGCAGCAAAGCTCGGACAGCCCTTTTTTACACTGAAGCTTTCTTT.

V and J are TRBV10-3 and TRBJ2-7; TRBD1 matches at 9 bases. Germline assignment: CDR1 ENHRY and CDR2 SYGVKD. The trim removed 10 bases at V and 5 bases at J, leaving 9 bases unmatched. The CDR3 has 13 residues. In nucleotides, the CDR3 is TGTGCCACCTGGACAGGGGTTTTGCACGAGCAGTACTTC. Translated: CATWTGVLHEQYF.

This clone occurred a few times. The chain employs TRBV10-1 and TRBJ2-2; D not certain. Trimming cost V 8 bases and J 10 bases, with 5 bases left between them. Per germline, CDR1 WNHNN and CDR2 SYGVQD (reference sequence). The CDR3 is 9 amino acids. The CDR3 region is CASGVELFF. In nucleotides, the CDR3 is TGCGCCAGCGGGGTGGAGCTGTTTTTT.

The table lists this clone with a few counts. The chain employs TRBV30 and TRBJ1-1, with 7 bases identical to TRBD1. V shed 5 bases and J 2 bases; nucleotides not matched to a gene: 5. The CDR3 runs 13 residues. In germline, CDR1 is GTSNPN, CDR2 SVGIG (reference sequence). The CDR3 loop reads CAWQTGPNTEAFF. CDR3 in DNA: TGTGCCTGGCAGACAGGGCCAAACACTGAAGCTTTCTTT. The variable domain in full, completed from reference TRBV30 and TRBJ1-1, reads SQTIHQWPATLVQPVGSPLSLECTVEGTSNPNLYWYRQAAGRGLQLLFYSVGIGQISSEVPQNLSASRPQDRQFILSSKKLLLSDSGFYLCAWQTGPNTEAFFGQGTRLTVV.

V is TRBV18 and J is TRBJ2-2, with 12 bases fitting TRBD2. The CDR3 consists of 17 residues. CDR1 is KGHSH and CDR2 is LQKENI in the germline V gene. The V and J ends lost 5 bases and 1 base, in that order; junction bases with no gene match: 5. The CDR3 DNA sequence: TGTGCCAGCTCAGCACTAGCGGGAGGCGGGAACACCGGGGAGCTGTTTTTT. Protein: CASSALAGGGNTGELFF. Filled out from reference TRBV18 and TRBJ2-2, the complete variable domain reads NAGVMQNPRHLVRRRGQEARLRCSPMKGHSHVYWYRQLPEEGLKFMVYLQKENIIDESGMPKERFSAEFPKEGPSILRIQQVVRGDSAAYFCASSALAGGGNTGELFFGEGSRLTVL.

CDR3 protein: CASSPKAGGPGEQYF. As DNA, the CDR3 is TGTGCCAGCAGCCCGAAGGCGGGGGGCCCGGGGGAGCAGTACTTC. V is TRBV7-6 and J is TRBJ2-7, with 8 bases fitting TRBD2. CDR1 SGHVS and CDR2 FNYEAQ come from the germline V gene. The CDR3 contains 15 residues. Losses at the gene ends were 5 bases for V and 7 bases for J; bases not matched to a gene: 13. Full variable domain (rest looked up from reference TRBV7-6 and TRBJ2-7): GAGVSQSPRYKVTKRGQDVALRCDPISGHVSLYWYRQALGQGPEFLTYFNYEAQQDKSGLPNDRFSAERPEGSISTLTIQRTEQRDSAMYRCASSPKAGGPGEQYFGPGTRLTVT.

The V and J genes are TRBV19 and TRBJ2-3; a possible D gene is TRBD1 (6 bases). V lost 6 bases to trimming and J lost 8 bases, with 12 bases between them. The CDR3 runs 12 residues. Germline V gene data show CDR1 as LNHDA and CDR2 as SQIVND (reference sequence). The CDR3 region is CASSPLGGTQYF. In nucleotides, the CDR3 is TGTGCCAGTAGCCCCTTAGGGGGTACGCAGTATTTT.

J is TRBJ1-2 and V is TRBV9, with a weak D call TRBD1 (6 bases). The ends were cut back, 3 bases at V and 8 bases at J, with 17 bases in the middle. The CDR3 contains 14 residues. Germline V lookup: CDR1 SGDLS, CDR2 YYNGEE. CDR3: CASSALDWGLGYTF. The CDR3 DNA reads TGTGCCAGCAGCGCCCTGGATTGGGGGCTGGGCTACACCTTC. The full variable domain, its missing parts supplied by reference TRBV9 and TRBJ1-2, is DSGVTQTPKHLITATGQRVTLRCSPRSGDLSVYWYQQSLDQGLQFLIQYYNGEERAKGNILERFSAQQFPDLHSELNLSSLELGDSALYFCASSALDWGLGYTFGSGTRLTVV.

The V and J genes are TRBV5-6 and TRBJ1-6; weak D call: TRBD1 (5 bases). Trimming cost V 2 bases and J 4 bases, with 10 bases left between them. The CDR3 has 15 residues. The germline V gene encodes CDR1 SGHDT and CDR2 YYEEEE. The CDR3 coding sequence is TGTGCCAGCAGCTTTCCGGGACGGTATAATTCACCCCTCCACTTT. It codes for CASSFPGRYNSPLHF.

This clone has just one count. V gene TRBV30 combines with J gene TRBJ1-3; D is uncertain. Germline CDR1 is GTSNPN and CDR2 is SVGIG (reference sequence). CDR3 size: 18 residues. The V end lost 2 bases, the J end lost 0 bases, and 20 bases lay between the germline ends. The CDR3 DNA reads TGTGCCTGGAGTCCCGTCTGGAACATCATGAGCTCTGGAAACACCATATATTTT. Residues: CAWSPVWNIMSSGNTIYF.

This sequence joins TRBV6-5 and TRBJ1-6; the match to TRBD1 covers 9 bases. The V segment lost 2 bases and the J segment 10 bases; nucleotides outside the gene matches: 9. The CDR3 extends over 16 amino acids. Germline CDR1 is MNHEY and CDR2 is SVGAGI. The CDR3, as DNA: TGTGCCAGCAGTTACGGTCCGGGACAGGGTGGCTCACCCCTCCACTTT. Its translation: CASSYGPGQGGSPLHF.

The rearrangement joins TRBV11-3 to TRBJ2-1; tentatively, D is TRBD2 (6 bases). The CDR3 is 15 residues long. Trimming removed 0 bases from V and 4 bases from J, with 10 bases in between. Germline CDR1 is SGHNT and CDR2 is YENEEA. The CDR3 loop reads CASSLERGLYNEQFF. The DNA of the CDR3 is TGTGCCAGCAGCTTAGAGCGGGGTCTTTACAATGAGCAGTTCTTC.

The V call is TRBV25-1, the J call TRBJ1-2; D call uncertain. Trimming pared 7 bases from V and 3 bases from J, leaving 9 bases between. Germline V CDR1 and CDR2: MGHDK, SYGVNS. This CDR3 region has 12 residues. The CDR3 loop reads CASNDGYYGYTF. The CDR3, as DNA: TGTGCCAGCAATGACGGATACTATGGCTACACCTTC.

The rearrangement joins TRBV7-2 to TRBJ2-2; unclear D gene. The V gene lost 2 bases and the J gene lost 5 bases, with 15 bases spanning the gap. CDR3 length: 16 residues. Germline V gene data show CDR1 as SGHTA and CDR2 as FQGNSA. The CDR3 sequence: CASSLRQVVKTGELFF. The CDR3 nucleotides read TGTGCCAGCAGCTTACGTCAGGTGGTGAAAACCGGGGAGCTGTTTTTT.

The chain uses TRBV30 and TRBJ2-3; TRBD1 matches at 11 bases. This CDR3 has 14 residues. J lost 5 bases, V lost 1 base, and 2 bases had no gene match. Germline V gene lookup returns CDR1 GTSNPN and CDR2 SVGIG (reference sequence). The CDR3, as DNA: TGTGCCTGGAGTGGGGGACAGGGGGGAGATACGCAGTATTTT. Translated, it gives CAWSGGQGGDTQYF.

The chain couples TRBV27 to TRBJ2-7; D not resolved. The CDR3 loop spans 15 amino acids. Looked up from germline, CDR1 is MNHEY and CDR2 is SMNVEV (reference sequence). V was clipped by 5 bases and J by 1 base, with 15 bases between them. CDR3 sequence reads: CASSPRVVGSYEQYF. The DNA of the CDR3 is TGTGCCAGCAGTCCCAGAGTGGTAGGGTCCTACGAGCAGTACTTC.

This clone came up once. CDR3 sequence: CASSLVDGGVYGYTF. The CDR3 DNA sequence: TGCGCCAGCAGCTTGGTTGATGGGGGGGTCTATGGCTACACCTTC. The chain joins TRBV5-1 to TRBJ1-2, with D possibly TRBD1 on 5 matching bases. The CDR3 is 15 residues long. Trimming shortened V by 0 bases and J by 4 bases, and 13 bases separated the two germline ends. Germline CDR1 and CDR2: SGHRS and YFSETQ. Supplemented by reference TRBV5-1 and TRBJ1-2, the full variable domain reads KAGVTQTPRYLIKTRGQQVTLSCSPISGHRSVSWYQQTPGQGLQFLFEYFSETQRNKGNFPGRFSGRQFSNSRSEMNVSTLELGDSALYLCASSLVDGGVYGYTFGSGTRLTVV.